The sequence of this T cell receptor (beta chain) was determined in a study of immune evolution from preneoplasia to lung adenocarcinoma. Measured with immunoSEQ multiplex PCR; TCRdb has only the in-frame clones, and not every one. The sample consists of approximately 14,000 clones, over 65% of them appearing once. The CDR3 runs 14 residues. Trimming pared 2 bases from V and 7 bases from J, leaving 14 bases between. Germline V gene lookup returns CDR1 LGHNA and CDR2 YSLEER. The chain has TRBV4-3 and TRBJ1-2; TRBD1 might be the D (5 bases). The TCR originated in a person aged 60-79 years with lung adenocarcinoma. Sequenced material: FFPE minimally invasive lung adenocarcinoma tissue. CDR3: CASSQLGLVAGYTF. In DNA, the CDR3 is TGCGCCAGCAGCCAACTGGGACTTGTTGCTGGCTACACCTTC.